The clone carrying this T cell receptor (beta chain) was seen repeatedly, ten times or more. Antigen specificity is unknown. The CDR3 spans 13 residues. CDR1 is WSHSY and CDR2 is SAAADI in the germline V gene. Trimming took 4 bases from V and 5 from J, leaving 10 bases between them. This entry belongs to a study of breast tumors, draining lymph nodes, adjacent tissues. MiXCR, applied by TCRdb to the multiplex PCR reads, yields one record per CDR3 protein. The data hold 140,000 to 150,000 distinct CDR3 sequences, with about 33% observed a single time. Study-level findings and limits: Tumors had less TCR diversity than lymph nodes, more than nontumor tissue.

Samples came from axillary lymph nodes draining the breast cancer. The specimen was axillary lymph node tissue. The receptor was isolated from a female donor with breast cancer. Some clones in this sample may be carry-over from other donors' samples. The V gene is TRBV10-2, the J gene TRBJ2-3, with a weak D call TRBD1 (5 bases). The CDR3 sequence is CASSGRGGDTQYF. CDR3 bases: TGCGCCAGCAGTGGAAGGGGCGGAGATACGCAGTATTTT.